The present T cell receptor (beta chain) was sequenced within a study of OX40 agonist ivuxolimab in advanced cancers. Trimming cost V 3 bases and J 4 bases, with 18 bases left between them. This CDR3 spans 16 amino acids. The germline V gene has CDR1 KGHSH and CDR2 LQKENI. Only in-frame clones appear in the TCRdb table, and some are missing; sequencing was by immunoSEQ multiplex PCR. The data contain some 68,000 clones, less than 90% of them singletons. Sequencing was performed on CD4+ or CD8+ T cells sorted from blood, taken in a trial of the OX40 agonist ivuxolimab. The receptor comes from an adult with an advanced solid tumor such as melanoma, head and neck, liver or kidney cancer. The V gene is TRBV18, the J gene TRBJ1-1, with D maybe TRBD1 (5 bases). DNA of the CDR3: TGTGCCAGCTCACCGGGGGACGAATTGTCCGCCACTGAAGCTTTCTTT. Translation: CASSPGDELSATEAFF.